The next 25 T cell receptor beta chains were all read from a single sample in a study of beta chain features in type 1 diabetes. Expressed TCRB transcripts got sequenced, as all isolated RNA was reverse transcribed. Produced via immunoSEQ multiplex PCR; TCRdb's table is partial and in-frame only. The table has 900,000 or so clones, 15% to 20% seen once. The sequenced material came from naive CD4+ T cells from blood. These receptor sequences come from a woman between 18 and 29 years old in good health.

The CDR3 is CASSPGQGAYTDTQYF. The CDR3 bases are TGCGCCAGCAGCCCAGGACAGGGGGCCTACACAGATACGCAGTATTTT. V is TRBV5-1 and J is TRBJ2-3, with TRBD1 matching 11 bases. Unmatched junction bases numbered 6, after V lost 4 bases and J lost 2 bases. The CDR3 runs 16 residues. The germline CDR1 and CDR2 sequences are SGHRS and YFSETQ.

Worth noting for this clone: The sample carries other DNA sequences with the same CDR3. The gene calls are TRBV29-1 and TRBJ2-5; 10 bases agree with TRBD2. In germline, CDR1 is SQVTM, CDR2 ANQGSEA. The CDR3 runs to 15 residues. With 7 bases clipped from V and 1 base from J, the junction kept 9 bases outside the gene matches. This chain's CDR3 is CSGYQLAGPQETQYF. As DNA, the CDR3 is TGCAGCGGATACCAACTAGCGGGACCCCAAGAGACCCAGTACTTC.

The table lists this clone with a few counts. The gene calls are TRBV10-2 and TRBJ2-2; no clear D gene. CDR1 is WSHSY, CDR2 SAAADI, per germline. V was cut by 6 bases and J by 5 bases, with 13 bases left in between. The CDR3 runs to 14 residues. The CDR3 loop reads CASRGSGRTGELFF. DNA of the CDR3: TGCGCCAGCAGAGGATCGGGTAGGACCGGGGAGCTGTTTTTT.

The genes are TRBV19 and TRBJ2-1; D perhaps matches TRBD1 (5 bases). In germline, CDR1 is LNHDA, CDR2 SQIVND (reference sequence). The CDR3 extends over 13 amino acids. V dropped 5 bases and J dropped 10 bases, with 15 bases sitting between them. The CDR3, as DNA: TGTGCCAGTAGTTACTCCAGGGAAAGAGAGCAGTTCTTC. This gives the protein CASSYSREREQFF.

The V and J genes are TRBV7-2 and TRBJ1-1; maybe TRBD1 (5 bases). This CDR3 comprises 15 residues. Trimming cost V 2 bases and J 3 bases, with 13 bases left between them. Germline values: CDR1 SGHTA, CDR2 FQGNSA. The CDR3 nucleotides read TGTGCCAGCAGCTTATTTTCGGGGGTCGACACTGAAGCTTTCTTT. It yields the protein CASSLFSGVDTEAFF.

This clone was seen more than once but under ten times. The chain is built from TRBV10-3 and TRBJ2-1, with a weak D call TRBD1 (5 bases). The germline V and J ends were trimmed by 5 bases and 4 bases, with 15 bases remaining between them. Germline assignment: CDR1 ENHRY and CDR2 SYGVKD. The CDR3 sequence is 15 residues long. The CDR3 loop is CAISRDSVGYNEQFF. Written as DNA, the CDR3 is TGTGCCATCAGTAGAGACAGCGTAGGATACAATGAGCAGTTCTTC.

The CDR3: CASSRDRANYGYTF. CDR3 nucleotide sequence: TGTGCCAGCAGCCGGGACAGGGCTAACTATGGCTACACCTTC. The chain joins TRBV11-2 to TRBJ1-2; 9 positions agree with TRBD1. V shed 5 bases and J 0 bases; nucleotides not matched to a gene: 1. CDR1 is SGHAT, CDR2 FQNNGV, per germline. This CDR3 contains 14 residues. The variable domain in full, completed from reference TRBV11-2 and TRBJ1-2, reads EAGVAQSPRYKIIEKRQSVAFWCNPISGHATLYWYQQILGQGPKLLIQFQNNGVVDDSQLPKDRFSAERLKGVDSTLKIQPAKLEDSAVYLCASSRDRANYGYTFGSGTRLTVV.

V and J are TRBV7-2 and TRBJ2-1, with 7 bases that match TRBD1. Per the germline V gene, CDR1 is SGHTA and CDR2 is FQGNSA. The CDR3 is made up of 14 amino acids. The trim removed 9 bases at V and 6 bases at J, leaving 11 bases unmatched. For the CDR3, the DNA is TGTGCCAGTAGACAGGGAGAAATGGGCAATGAGCAGTTCTTC. It yields the protein CASRQGEMGNEQFF.

The rearrangement uses TRBV7-9 and TRBJ1-4, with TRBD1 matching over 7 bases. With V trimmed by 5 bases and J by 0 bases, 6 bases remained unmatched. The CDR3 covers 16 residues. Germline V gene data show CDR1 as SEHNR and CDR2 as FQNEAQ (reference sequence). The CDR3 sequence: CASSLRQGSTNEKLFF. The CDR3 DNA reads TGTGCCAGCAGCCTCCGACAGGGCTCAACTAATGAAAAACTGTTTTTT.

V is TRBV2 and J is TRBJ2-2; the D gene could be TRBD1 or TRBD2 (5 bases each). Germline values: CDR1 SNHLY, CDR2 FYNNEI. V dropped 5 bases and J dropped 6 bases, with 13 bases sitting between them. This CDR3 comprises 14 residues. CDR3: CASSSRGPAGELFF. CDR3 bases: TGTGCCAGCAGTTCCCGGGGCCCCGCCGGGGAGCTGTTTTTT. Complete variable domain (other parts from reference TRBV2 and TRBJ2-2): EPEVTQTPSHQVTQMGQEVILRCVPISNHLYFYWYRQILGQKVEFLVSFYNNEISEKSEIFDDQFSVERPDGSNFTLKIRSTKLEDSAMYFCASSSRGPAGELFFGEGSRLTVL.

This clone was seen a handful of times. This rearrangement joins TRBV18 to TRBJ2-7; 7 bases agree with TRBD2. The length of the CDR3 is 17 residues. Unmatched junction bases numbered 14, after V lost 1 base and J lost 5 bases. Germline values: CDR1 KGHSH, CDR2 LQKENI. The CDR3 spells CASSPRSLGGINDEQYF. Here the CDR3 DNA reads TGTGCCAGCTCACCACGTTCATTGGGGGGGATCAACGACGAGCAGTACTTC. Looking up the rest from reference TRBV18 and TRBJ2-7 gives the full variable domain: NAGVMQNPRHLVRRRGQEARLRCSPMKGHSHVYWYRQLPEEGLKFMVYLQKENIIDESGMPKERFSAEFPKEGPSILRIQQVVRGDSAAYFCASSPRSLGGINDEQYFGPGTRLTVT.

This clone was seen more than once but under ten times. The V call is TRBV7-2, the J call TRBJ1-2; D unresolved. There are 13 residues in the CDR3. V lost 2 bases and J 6 bases, leaving 10 bases between the germline ends. Germline-derived CDR1 and CDR2 are SGHTA and FQGNSA. The CDR3 DNA sequence: TGTGCCAGCAGCTTACTCGGTCGGGATGGCTACACCTTC. This sequence encodes CASSLLGRDGYTF.

The chain recombines TRBV7-9 with TRBJ2-3; TRBD2 matches at 7 bases. Germline V gene data show CDR1 as SEHNR and CDR2 as FQNEAQ (reference sequence). V shed 5 bases and J 2 bases; nucleotides not matched to a gene: 16. The CDR3 has 18 amino acids. The CDR3 DNA is TGTGCCAGCAGCGGCCCCAGAATTTCCGGGGGGATCACAGATACGCAGTATTTT. Translating it yields CASSGPRISGGITDTQYF.

The rearrangement uses TRBV7-6 and TRBJ2-1; perhaps TRBD1 as D (7 bases). V lost 2 bases to trimming and J lost 9 bases, with 17 bases between them. In germline, CDR1 is SGHVS, CDR2 FNYEAQ. CDR3 length equals 15 residues. CDR3 loop: CASSLNLEGAGEQFF. The CDR3 DNA reads TGTGCCAGCAGCTTAAACTTGGAGGGGGCCGGTGAGCAGTTCTTC.

In its sample, this clone was seen a few times. Here the CDR3 reads CATSRSTTYEQYF. CDR3 sequence (DNA): TGTGCCACCAGCAGATCAACCACCTACGAGCAGTACTTC. This chain joins TRBV15 and TRBJ2-5; no clear D. Near its end, the DNA agrees better with TRBJ2-7, so the J call may be wrong. Germline V lookup: CDR1 LNHNV, CDR2 YYDKDF (reference sequence). The CDR3 extends over 13 amino acids.

Points on this clone: Other DNA sequences in the sample encode the same CDR3. The chain is built from TRBV5-1 and TRBJ2-1; the D gene could be TRBD1 or TRBD2 (5 bases each). The V end lost 4 bases, the J end lost 0 bases, and 14 bases lay between the germline ends. This CDR3 region has 16 residues. Germline loops: CDR1 SGHRS, CDR2 YFSETQ. CDR3 region: CASSLGVSGSYNEQFF. CDR3 coding DNA: TGCGCCAGCAGCCTGGGGGTCAGCGGCTCCTACAATGAGCAGTTCTTC.

There are a few counts of this clone. In DNA, the CDR3 is TGTGCCAGCAGCTTAGGTACCGGGACAGGGGGTGGCTACACCTTC. Its translation is CASSLGTGTGGGYTF. The rearrangement uses TRBV7-9 and TRBJ1-2; 11 nucleotides align to TRBD1. The J segment lost 7 bases and the V segment lost 1 base, leaving 5 bases of the junction unmatched. The CDR3 spans 15 residues. The germline CDR1 and CDR2 sequences are SEHNR and FQNEAQ (reference sequence).

This clone has more than one count but fewer than ten. The chain links TRBV6-5 to TRBJ1-3; D might be TRBD1 (6 bases). Between the trimmed V and J ends, which lost 4 bases and 0 bases, there was a span of 13 bases. Germline CDR1 reads MNHEY; CDR2 reads SVGAGI. This CDR3 comprises 16 residues. DNA for the CDR3: TGTGCCAGCAGTTCCCCTAGGGGGACCTCTGGAAACACCATATATTTT. This codes for CASSSPRGTSGNTIYF.

The chain recombines TRBV19 with TRBJ2-3; TRBD2 might be the D (5 bases). V was trimmed by 7 bases and J by 1 base, leaving 15 bases between them. The germline V gene encodes CDR1 LNHDA and CDR2 SQIVND (reference sequence). The CDR3 contains 15 residues. The CDR3 region is CASTPDWGGTDTQYF. Written as DNA, the CDR3 is TGTGCCAGTACCCCCGACTGGGGAGGCACAGATACGCAGTATTTT.

The chain links TRBV11-2 to TRBJ2-1, with 8 bases identical to TRBD1. The V gene end was trimmed by 5 bases and the J gene end by 9 bases; junction bases not matched to a gene: 12. Per the germline V gene, CDR1 is SGHAT and CDR2 is FQNNGV. This CDR3 comprises 15 residues. The CDR3, as DNA: TGTGCCAGCAGCGACAACAGGGGGTACGGCGGTGAGCAGTTCTTC. It encodes CASSDNRGYGGEQFF.

The DNA for the CDR3 is TGTGCCAGCAGCGGCCGACTGCGCGGGAAGGCTAATACGCAGTATTTT. This codes for CASSGRLRGKANTQYF. The rearrangement joins TRBV11-1 to TRBJ2-3; tentative D call: TRBD2 (6 bases). CDR1 and CDR2 from the germline V gene are SGHAT and FQDESV (reference sequence). Deletions cut 5 bases from V and 7 bases from J, with 22 bases between. The CDR3 has 16 amino acids.

This clone was seen a few times. The chain couples TRBV5-4 to TRBJ2-5, with TRBD1 identical over 7 bases. V gave up 2 bases and J gave up 5 bases; unmatched junction bases: 6. This CDR3 is built from 14 residues. CDR1 and CDR2 (germline): SGHNT, YYREEE (reference sequence). The CDR3 nucleotides read TGTGCCAGCAGCTTTAAGGGACAGCTGGAGACCCAGTACTTC. Amino acid sequence: CASSFKGQLETQYF.

V gene TRBV11-2 combines with J gene TRBJ1-4; maybe TRBD1 (5 bases). Trimming removed 3 bases from V and 0 bases from J, with 8 bases in between. Germline CDR1 SGHAT, CDR2 FQNNGV. The CDR3 contains 15 residues. This CDR3 reads CASSLQGTTNEKLFF. For the CDR3, the DNA is TGTGCCAGCAGCTTGCAGGGAACAACTAATGAAAAACTGTTTTTT.

The table lists this clone with a few counts. This chain uses TRBV18 with TRBJ2-7; D possibly uses TRBD1 or TRBD2 (5 bases each). Germline V gene lookup returns CDR1 KGHSH and CDR2 LQKENI. This CDR3 spans 14 amino acids. Between the trimmed V and J ends, which lost 4 bases and 2 bases, there was a span of 12 bases. DNA for the CDR3: TGTGCCAGCTCACTAAGCATGGGGGCCTACGAGCAGTACTTC. This translates into CASSLSMGAYEQYF. The full variable domain, with the rest looked up from reference TRBV18 and TRBJ2-7, is NAGVMQNPRHLVRRRGQEARLRCSPMKGHSHVYWYRQLPEEGLKFMVYLQKENIIDESGMPKERFSAEFPKEGPSILRIQQVVRGDSAAYFCASSLSMGAYEQYFGPGTRLTVT.

The J gene is TRBJ2-3, the V gene TRBV9; 10 nucleotides line up with TRBD2. The CDR3 consists of 13 residues. The germline V gene encodes CDR1 SGDLS and CDR2 YYNGEE. V shed 0 bases, J shed 14 bases, and the junction held 6 bases outside the gene matches. The CDR3 DNA sequence: TGTGCCAGCAGCGTAGAACTAGCGGGATTGAGGTATTTT. Its translation is CASSVELAGLRYF.